The present entry profiles one T cell receptor (beta chain) with its context. Its antigen is still unknown. From germline, CDR1 is KGHSH and CDR2 LQKENI. CDR3 length equals 12 residues. Two nested PCRs, of roughly 17 and 9 cycles, processed TCRalpha and TCRbeta cDNA. From the 5' RACE reads, TCRdb lists one entry per CDR3 protein and no DNA. This sample's table reports roughly 320,000 distinct CDR3 sequences. The data originate from a study of monozygotic twins with inflammatory bowel disease. Study-wide points: Among twins, concordant and discordant pairs did not differ in repertoire similarity, possibly from limited power. Data gave no support to a single strong signal or clonotype associated with IBD. Sharing of clonotypes with others was lower in IBD patients than in healthy twins, and this was especially so with disease activity.

Sequencing was performed on blood. V gene TRBV18 combines with J gene TRBJ1-6; lacking DNA, the TRBD1 call made by TCRdb goes unchecked. The receptor's source is a human donor with ulcerative colitis or Crohn's disease, or a healthy co-twin of an affected twin (not recorded which). CDR3 amino acids: CASSLRGEALHF.